The TCR beta chain under discussion was sequenced for a study of T-cell reconstitution after alpha-beta-depleted transplantation in children. Study conclusions and caveats: Hyperexpanded clones declined; after one year, newly produced T cells mostly supplied diversity. The study reportedly traced alpha-beta T cells about two months after transplant to several hundred expanded graft clones.

Between the trimmed V and J ends, which lost 1 base and 3 bases, there was a span of 6 bases. Germline values: CDR1 GTSNPN, CDR2 SVGIG (reference sequence). The CDR3 covers 12 residues. Molecular barcoding with unique molecular identifiers was used for the TCRbeta library. TCRdb re-analysed the PCR reads in MiXCR, keeping a single row per CDR3 protein. Of roughly 100,000 distinct CDR3 sequences listed, about 5.6% were seen once; the top ten hold approximately 6.6%. This clonotype was detected many times. Its specificity is not known. This clonotype was obtained from a female patient aged 2-9 years who had a stem cell transplant for Fanconi anemia, so the T cells may come from the graft donor. The source was PBMCs, mostly from graft donor cells, collected 60 days after TCRalphabeta/CD19-depleted stem cell transplant. The V and J genes are TRBV30 and TRBJ2-5; D remains ambiguous. DNA of the CDR3: TGTGCCTGGAGTGGCGACGAAGAGACCCAGTACTTC. Its protein is CAWSGDEETQYF.